These 32 T cell receptor beta chains were sequenced from one sample in a study of blood T cell repertoires in COVID-19. TCRdb's table, derived via immunoSEQ multiplex PCR, lists solely in-frame clones and lacks some. The sample lists 150,000 or so clones, more than 75% occurring once. Sequenced material: peripheral blood. These receptor sequences come from a man in his sixties with active or convalescent COVID-19.

The V and J genes are TRBV10-3 and TRBJ2-7; 7 nucleotides line up with TRBD2. The CDR3 contains 14 residues. Germline V gives CDR1 ENHRY, CDR2 SYGVKD. V lost 10 bases, J lost 4 bases, and 13 bases stayed unmatched. The CDR3 spells CASQAAGLPYEQYF. Here the CDR3 DNA reads TGTGCCAGCCAGGCAGCGGGACTTCCATACGAGCAGTACTTC.

This chain connects TRBV9 to TRBJ2-5; TRBD2 is a possible D gene (7 bases). Deletions cut 1 base from V and 5 bases from J, with 15 bases between. The CDR3 totals 15 residues. CDR1 and CDR2 (germline): SGDLS, YYNGEE. The CDR3 region has the DNA TGTGCCAGCAGCGTAAGCGGGACACCAAGGGAGACCCAGTACTTC. Protein product: CASSVSGTPRETQYF.

V usage is TRBV7-8 and J usage is TRBJ1-1; 9 nucleotides agree with TRBD1. Germline-derived CDR1 and CDR2 are SGHVS and FQNEAQ. J gave up 2 bases and V 2 bases, and 6 bases lay outside the gene matches. The CDR3 contains 16 residues. The chain's CDR3 is CASSLRDRVFNTEAFF. The DNA for the CDR3 is TGTGCCAGCAGCTTAAGGGACAGGGTTTTTAACACTGAAGCTTTCTTT.

The rearrangement joins TRBV6-5 to TRBJ2-7, with D possibly being TRBD2 (5 bases). This CDR3 region has 11 residues. Germline values: CDR1 MNHEY, CDR2 SVGAGI. The V end was cut by 6 bases, the J end by 2 bases, with 5 bases between. As DNA, the CDR3 is TGTGCCAGCAGGACTACCTACGAGCAGTACTTC. This translates into CASRTTYEQYF.

The rearrangement uses TRBV23-1 and TRBJ1-4, with a weak D call TRBD1 (5 bases). TRBV23-1 qualifies as an ORF whose function is uncertain. The CDR3 covers 14 residues. V lost 4 bases, J lost 5 bases, and 11 bases lay in between. DNA for the CDR3: TGCGCCAGCAGTCCAGGGAGGCGGAATGAAAAACTGTTTTTT. As protein: CASSPGRRNEKLFF.

V gene TRBV3-1 (or the pseudogene TRBV3-2) combines with J gene TRBJ2-1, with a tentative D call TRBD1 (6 bases). Trimming removed 1 base from V and 6 bases from J, with 13 bases in between. This CDR3 region has 15 residues. The germline V gene encodes CDR1 LGHDT and CDR2 YNNKEL (reference sequence). CDR3 in amino acids: CASSQAGTSLNEQFF. In DNA, the CDR3 is TGTGCCAGCAGCCAAGCCGGGACAAGTCTCAATGAGCAGTTCTTC.

The chain is built from TRBV19 and TRBJ1-3; tentative D call: TRBD1 (6 bases). Trimming took 7 bases from V and 3 from J, leaving 13 bases between them. Germline CDR1 is LNHDA and CDR2 is SQIVND (reference sequence). This CDR3 contains 14 residues. CDR3 bases: TGTGCCAGTACCAACAGGGACGGTGGAAACACCATATATTTT. It codes for CASTNRDGGNTIYF.

A few counts support this clone. The genes are TRBV2 and TRBJ2-7; the D gene is possibly TRBD2 (6 bases). The germline gives CDR1 SNHLY, CDR2 FYNNEI. V dropped 5 bases and J dropped 7 bases, with 15 bases sitting between them. CDR3 length: 13 residues. The CDR3 region is CASSKDGSGEQYF. In DNA, the CDR3 is TGTGCCAGCAGTAAGGACGGGAGTGGGGAGCAGTACTTC.

This clone appeared a single time. The V gene is TRBV3-1 (or the pseudogene TRBV3-2), the J gene TRBJ1-1, with D possibly matching TRBD1 (5 bases). The ends were cut back, 4 bases at V and 4 bases at J, with 10 bases in the middle. The CDR3 covers 13 residues. CDR1 and CDR2 from the germline V gene are LGHDT and YNNKEL (reference sequence). DNA of the CDR3: TGTGCCAGCAGCCCCGGCGGGGGCACTGAAGCTTTCTTT. Translated: CASSPGGGTEAFF.

The chain employs TRBV11-3 and TRBJ2-1; TRBD1 might be the D (6 bases). The V and J ends lost 5 bases and 2 bases respectively, with 16 bases between them. CDR3 size: 16 residues. Per the germline V gene, CDR1 is SGHNT and CDR2 is YENEEA. This CDR3 is CASSGRGQRTYNEQFF. CDR3 DNA: TGTGCCAGCAGCGGCAGAGGACAGCGCACCTACAATGAGCAGTTCTTC. Filled out from reference TRBV11-3 and TRBJ2-1, the complete variable domain reads EAGVVQSPRYKIIEKKQPVAFWCNPISGHNTLYWYLQNLGQGPELLIRYENEEAVDDSQLPKDRFSAERLKGVDSTLKIQPAELGDSAVYLCASSGRGQRTYNEQFFGPGTRLTVL.

CDR3 amino acids: CASSYSGGLSNEQFF. CDR3 DNA: TGTGCCAGCAGTTACTCGGGGGGGCTGAGCAATGAGCAGTTCTTC. The genes are TRBV6-5 and TRBJ2-1; D might be TRBD2 (7 bases). Germline CDR1 reads MNHEY; CDR2 reads SVGAGI. Trimming shortened V by 0 bases and J by 6 bases, and 12 bases separated the two germline ends. The CDR3 length is 15 residues.

The V and J genes are TRBV7-2 and TRBJ1-2; 7 positions agree with TRBD1. Per the germline V gene, CDR1 is SGHTA and CDR2 is FQGNSA. The CDR3 has 16 amino acids. With 3 bases clipped from V and 8 bases from J, the junction kept 15 bases outside the gene matches. CDR3 nucleotides: TGTGCCAGCAGCTTCCTTAACCCAACCCGACAGGGCGGCTACACCTTC. Translating it yields CASSFLNPTRQGGYTF.

This clone was seen a handful of times. The chain couples TRBV2 to TRBJ1-1, with D maybe TRBD1 (5 bases). CDR3 length equals 15 residues. Trimming shortened V by 6 bases and J by 1 base, and 15 bases separated the two germline ends. Germline V gene sequence: CDR1 SNHLY, CDR2 FYNNEI. CDR3 nucleotide sequence: TGTGCCAGCAGGCGCACACAGACAGAGAACACTGAAGCTTTCTTT. Translation: CASRRTQTENTEAFF.

With regard to this clone: Other DNA sequences in this sample translate to the same CDR3. The chain has TRBV19 and TRBJ2-2; possible D gene TRBD2, 7 bases. CDR3 size: 16 residues. Germline V lookup: CDR1 LNHDA, CDR2 SQIVND (reference sequence). Trimming took 1 base from V and 3 from J, leaving 12 bases between them. CDR3 sequence (DNA): TGTGCCAGTAGTATAGGGGGGGGCGGGCACACCGGGGAGCTGTTTTTT. Translating gives CASSIGGGGHTGELFF.

This chain connects TRBV27 to TRBJ1-5, with 7 bases matching TRBD1. CDR1 and CDR2 from the germline V gene are MNHEY and SMNVEV (reference sequence). The junction had 7 bases not matched to a gene; V was cut back by 0 bases and J by 5 bases. This CDR3 spans 16 amino acids. The chain's CDR3 is CASSLSFTGVDQPQHF. CDR3 nucleotide sequence: TGTGCCAGCAGTTTATCTTTTACAGGGGTAGATCAGCCCCAGCATTTT.

This chain uses TRBV10-3 with TRBJ2-3; D not certain. The germline V gene has CDR1 ENHRY and CDR2 SYGVKD. V lost 0 bases and J lost 4, with 5 bases in between. This CDR3 is 13 amino acids long. CDR3 nucleotide sequence: TGTGCCATCAGTGAGTCTGGGCCAGATACGCAGTATTTT. It is translated as CAISESGPDTQYF.

This clone was recorded once. The chain has TRBV2 and TRBJ2-7; D unclear. V lost 4 bases to trimming and J lost 4 bases, with 5 bases between them. Germline-derived CDR1 and CDR2 are SNHLY and FYNNEI. The CDR3 sequence is 11 residues long. The CDR3 loop is CASSVEYEQYF. The CDR3 DNA sequence: TGTGCCAGCAGTGTGGAGTACGAGCAGTACTTC.

This sequence joins TRBV6-4 and TRBJ2-7; 8 bases map to TRBD1. CDR1 is MRHNA and CDR2 is SNTAGT in the germline V gene. The CDR3 runs to 14 residues. The J segment lost 7 bases and the V segment lost 5 bases, leaving 10 bases of the junction unmatched. The CDR3 loop is CASSRETGAGEQYF. The CDR3 DNA is TGTGCCAGCAGTCGCGAGACAGGGGCTGGGGAGCAGTACTTC.

The V gene is TRBV10-3, the J gene TRBJ2-2; unclear D gene. From germline, CDR1 is ENHRY and CDR2 SYGVKD. Between the trimmed V and J ends, which lost 6 bases and 8 bases, there was a span of 7 bases. CDR3 length equals 11 residues. CDR3 sequence (DNA): TGTGCCATCAGCAACTCGGGGGAGCTGTTTTTT. Amino acids: CAISNSGELFF.

This clone was seen a single time. This chain connects TRBV19 to TRBJ2-1; 8 nucleotides agree with TRBD2. After removal of 5 bases from V and 6 bases from J, the junction contained 15 bases not matched to a gene. The V gene's germline CDR1 is LNHDA and CDR2 SQIVND (reference sequence). This CDR3 spans 17 amino acids. This chain's CDR3 is CASSLEVAGPRGNEQFF. The CDR3 DNA is TGTGCCAGTAGTTTGGAGGTAGCGGGGCCACGGGGCAATGAGCAGTTCTTC.

V usage is TRBV7-8 and J usage is TRBJ1-3; maybe TRBD1 (5 bases). Trimming left V 1 base short and J 7 bases short, with 17 bases between. This CDR3 region has 16 residues. Germline CDR1 and CDR2: SGHVS and FQNEAQ. The CDR3 is CASSLGGGRARNTIYF. CDR3 coding DNA: TGTGCCAGCAGCTTAGGGGGCGGCAGGGCGAGGAACACCATATATTTT.

V usage is TRBV4-2 and J usage is TRBJ1-2; D possibly corresponds to TRBD1 (5 bases). The germline V gene has CDR1 LGHNA and CDR2 YNFKEQ. V was pared by 0 bases and J by 7 bases, with 15 bases between. This CDR3 has 15 residues. The CDR3 protein is CASSQDDSVHGGYTF. The CDR3 region has the DNA TGTGCCAGCAGCCAAGATGACAGTGTTCATGGTGGCTACACCTTC.

The chain employs TRBV6-6 and TRBJ2-2; 7 bases fit TRBD2. CDR1 and CDR2 (germline): MNHNY, SVGAGI (reference sequence). With 2 bases clipped from V and 8 bases from J, the junction kept 8 bases outside the gene matches. The CDR3 runs 15 residues. CDR3: CASSYSGNQMGELFF. The CDR3 nucleotides read TGTGCCAGCAGTTACAGCGGGAACCAAATGGGGGAGCTGTTTTTT.

The genes are TRBV11-3 and TRBJ1-6, with D maybe TRBD1 (5 bases). Trimming removed 6 bases at V and 6 bases at J, with 12 bases between. The CDR3 runs 14 residues. Germline V gene data show CDR1 as SGHNT and CDR2 as YENEEA. Here the CDR3 reads CASSRDSTNSPLHF. The CDR3 nucleotides are TGTGCCAGCAGTCGGGACTCGACTAATTCACCCCTCCACTTT.

The CDR3 DNA is TGTGCCAGCTCACCTAACAGGGGGCCAAATCAGCCCCAGCATTTT. Its translation: CASSPNRGPNQPQHF. This chain joins TRBV18 and TRBJ1-5; 9 bases agree with TRBD1. Germline CDR1 reads KGHSH; CDR2 reads LQKENI. Trimming cost V 3 bases and J 4 bases; bases outside gene matches: 4. There are 15 residues in the CDR3.

V and J are TRBV4-1 and TRBJ1-1, with D possibly matching TRBD1 (6 bases). The germline V gene has CDR1 MGHRA and CDR2 YSYEKL. Deletions cut 0 bases from V and 10 bases from J, with 15 bases between. There are 14 residues in the CDR3. CDR3 loop: CASSQDRPGESAFF. Written as DNA, the CDR3 is TGCGCCAGCAGCCAAGATAGGCCAGGGGAGTCAGCTTTCTTT.

The chain has TRBV7-8 and TRBJ1-1; 8 positions match TRBD1. The CDR3 spans 14 residues. Trimming cost V 3 bases and J 6 bases; bases outside gene matches: 6. Germline CDR1 SGHVS, CDR2 FQNEAQ. CDR3 region: CASSFPDRGAEAFF. The CDR3 region has the DNA TGTGCCAGCAGCTTCCCCGACAGGGGTGCTGAAGCTTTCTTT.

The chain employs TRBV3-1 (or the pseudogene TRBV3-2) and TRBJ2-7; 7 bases are a match to TRBD2. The junction had 8 bases not matched to a gene; V was cut back by 4 bases and J by 5 bases. This CDR3 has 14 residues. Germline lookup yields CDR1 LGHDT and CDR2 YNNKEL (reference sequence). The CDR3 protein is CASSLWGGVHEQYF. The CDR3 nucleotides are TGTGCCAGCAGCCTGTGGGGGGGGGTCCACGAGCAGTACTTC.

The chain combines TRBV27 with TRBJ1-2; the D gene is possibly TRBD1 (5 bases). This CDR3 is 13 amino acids long. The V gene's germline CDR1 is MNHEY and CDR2 SMNVEV (reference sequence). The V gene lost 2 bases and the J gene lost 5 bases, with 9 bases spanning the gap. DNA for the CDR3: TGTGCCAGCAGTTTAATGCGGGGGTATGGCTACACCTTC. Amino acids: CASSLMRGYGYTF.

The sample holds one count of this clone. V gene TRBV18 combines with J gene TRBJ2-7; 8 bases agree with TRBD2. Looked up from germline, CDR1 is KGHSH and CDR2 is LQKENI. The CDR3 length is 15 residues. V lost 0 bases to trimming and J lost 4 bases; unmatched junction nucleotides: 5. CDR3 region: CASSPPGLEGYEQYF. CDR3 nucleotides: TGTGCCAGCTCACCACCGGGACTAGAAGGTTACGAGCAGTACTTC.

This chain uses TRBV24-1 with TRBJ2-5; 12 bases align to TRBD2. This CDR3 has 15 residues. CDR1 and CDR2 (germline): KGHDR, SFDVKD. V was clipped by 5 bases and J by 0 bases; unmatched bases: 0. The CDR3 loop is CATSGTSGNQETQYF. For the CDR3, the DNA is TGTGCCACCAGTGGGACTAGCGGGAACCAAGAGACCCAGTACTTC.

J is TRBJ1-2 and V is TRBV5-1; D unclear. V lost 2 bases to trimming and J lost 4 bases, with 9 bases between them. CDR1 is SGHRS, CDR2 YFSETQ, per germline. The CDR3 has 13 residues. The CDR3 here is CASSFTDFYGYTF. The DNA of the CDR3 is TGCGCCAGCAGCTTTACCGACTTCTATGGCTACACCTTC.